These 17 T cell receptor beta chains came from one sample sequenced in a study of blood T cells in healthy people across ages. The use of a sample-barcoded 5' primer and a J-beta primer mix characterized a second PCR of roughly 7 to 12 cycles. TCRdb passed the 5' RACE reads through MiXCR, listing each CDR3 protein once. The profile shows about 1,500,000 distinct CDR3 sequences, approximately 28% of them singletons. What was sequenced was blood. The source is a woman younger than 45 in good health.

Note on this clonotype: One base away lies a much larger clone, so this may be a sequencing read error. V and J are TRBV12-3 or TRBV12-4 and TRBJ2-1; D ambiguous. V gave up 8 bases and J gave up 7 bases, with 9 bases separating them. The CDR3 sequence is 11 residues long. CDR3 in DNA: TGTGCCAGCGGCTCCACGAATGAGCAGTTCTTC. Residues: CASGSTNEQFF.

This clonotype was picked up a small number of times. V and J are TRBV4-1 and TRBJ1-6, with 7 bases aligning to TRBD1. There are 16 residues in the CDR3. From germline, CDR1 is MGHRA and CDR2 YSYEKL. Losses at the gene ends were 1 base for V and 7 bases for J; bases not matched to a gene: 7. In nucleotides, the CDR3 is TGCGCCAGCAGCCAAGGGGCCGGGACAGCGAATTCACCCCTCCACTTT. Protein product: CASSQGAGTANSPLHF.

Points on this clonotype: This may stem from a read error, because a much larger clone lies one nucleotide away. The rearrangement uses TRBV29-1 and TRBJ2-7, with D possibly matching TRBD1 (6 bases). The CDR3 has 13 amino acids. V dropped 7 bases and J dropped 3 bases, with 16 bases sitting between them. CDR1 is SQVTM and CDR2 is ANQGSEA in the germline V gene. In DNA form, the CDR3 reads TGCAGCGCGCGAGGGGGTCTGGGCTACGAGCAGTACTTC. Protein: CSARGGLGYEQYF.

This clonotype has a count of ten or more. V and J are TRBV12-3 or TRBV12-4 and TRBJ2-7; D gene unclear. The CDR3 spans 12 residues. Trimming pared 6 bases from V and 3 bases from J, leaving 9 bases between. The CDR3 reads CASRQLIYEQYF. As DNA, the CDR3 is TGTGCCAGCAGGCAACTGATCTACGAGCAGTACTTC.

The rearrangement links TRBV28 to TRBJ2-7; TRBD2 matches 14 bases. V dropped 3 bases and J dropped 2; count of bases not matched to a gene: 3. Germline V gene sequence: CDR1 MDHEN, CDR2 SYDVKM. This CDR3 region has 16 residues. CDR3 DNA sequence: TGTGCCAGCAGTTTCGGACTAGCGGGGGGAACCTACGAGCAGTACTTC. Residues: CASSFGLAGGTYEQYF. The full variable domain, in which reference TRBV28 and TRBJ2-7 provide the parts outside the CDR3, is DVKVTQSSRYLVKRTGEKVFLECVQDMDHENMFWYRQDPGLGLRLIYFSYDVKMKEKGDIPEGYSVSREKKERFSLILESASTNQTSMYLCASSFGLAGGTYEQYFGPGTRLTVT.

This rearrangement joins TRBV14 to TRBJ2-5; 15 positions match TRBD2. The closer fit of TRBJ2-7 to the DNA end suggests the J call may be wrong. The germline V gene has CDR1 SGHDN and CDR2 FVKESK. The CDR3 length is 16 residues. CDR3 in DNA: TGTGCCAGCAGCCCTGGGACTAGCGGGAGGAAGGACGAGCAGTACTTC. It codes for CASSPGTSGRKDEQYF.

There are many counts of this clonotype. V gene TRBV7-2 combines with J gene TRBJ2-7; TRBD2 is a possible D gene (5 bases). The germline gives CDR1 SGHTA, CDR2 FQGNSA. The CDR3 is made up of 14 amino acids. The germline V and J ends were trimmed by 7 bases and 2 bases, with 15 bases remaining between them. DNA for the CDR3: TGTGCCAGCAACAAAGGCGGGTTAACCTACGAGCAGTACTTC. It yields the protein CASNKGGLTYEQYF.

The chain combines TRBV7-9 with TRBJ1-2, with 8 bases matching TRBD1. The junction had 6 bases not matched to a gene; V was cut back by 1 base and J by 8 bases. Germline loops: CDR1 SEHNR, CDR2 FQNEAQ (reference sequence). The CDR3 has 14 residues. CDR3 DNA: TGTGCCAGCAGCTTAGTGGGCGCAGGGGGCGGCTACACCTTC. It encodes CASSLVGAGGGYTF. The full variable domain, completed using reference TRBV7-9 and TRBJ1-2, is DTGVSQNPRHKITKRGQNVTFRCDPISEHNRLYWYRQTLGQGPEFLTYFQNEAQLEKSRLLSDRFSAERPKGSFSTLEIQRTEQGDSAMYLCASSLVGAGGGYTFGSGTRLTVV.

This chain links TRBV2 with TRBJ2-4; tentative D call: TRBD1 (5 bases). Germline lookup yields CDR1 SNHLY and CDR2 FYNNEI. CDR3 length: 17 residues. The V gene lost 1 base and the J gene lost 0 bases, with 13 bases spanning the gap. The CDR3 DNA follows: TGTGCCAGCAGTGAAGGGGAAGGGGTCCCAGCCAAAAACATTCAGTACTTC. Translating it yields CASSEGEGVPAKNIQYF.

This clonotype was counted only a few times. The CDR3 is CAWTRREADTQYF. For the CDR3, the DNA is TGTGCCTGGACCAGGCGGGAAGCAGATACGCAGTATTTT. The rearrangement links TRBV30 to TRBJ2-3; D perhaps matches TRBD2 (6 bases). Trimming took 4 bases from V and 4 from J, leaving 12 bases between them. In germline, CDR1 is GTSNPN, CDR2 SVGIG (reference sequence). The CDR3 contains 13 residues.

This clonotype was found a few times. The gene calls are TRBV6-5 and TRBJ2-7; 7 nucleotides agree with TRBD1. CDR1 is MNHEY and CDR2 is SVGAGI in the germline V gene. The length of the CDR3 is 14 residues. V lost 6 bases and J lost 4; bases outside the gene matches: 9. Here the CDR3 DNA reads TGTGCCAGCAGACCGGGACAGAACCAATACGAGCAGTACTTC. It encodes CASRPGQNQYEQYF.

This clonotype has only a few counts. The chain links TRBV12-3 or TRBV12-4 to TRBJ2-3; D is undetermined. The CDR3 runs 15 residues. Trimming removed 3 bases at V and 6 bases at J, with 16 bases between. The CDR3 loop reads CASSFLLVGLDTQYF. The CDR3 region has the DNA TGTGCCAGCAGTTTTTTGCTGGTCGGGTTGGATACGCAGTATTTT.

The CDR3 region is CASTSEGREAGQPQHF. DNA of the CDR3: TGTGCCAGCACCTCGGAGGGGAGGGAGGCGGGCCAGCCCCAGCATTTT. The rearrangement joins TRBV28 to TRBJ1-5; maybe TRBD1 (5 bases). The CDR3 totals 16 residues. The germline V gene encodes CDR1 MDHEN and CDR2 SYDVKM. V was trimmed by 7 bases and J by 7 bases, leaving 23 bases between them.

Only a few counts were recorded for this clonotype. This chain joins TRBV7-6 and TRBJ2-1; D is tentatively TRBD1 or TRBD2 (5 bases each). CDR1 and CDR2 from the germline V gene are SGHVS and FNYEAQ. This CDR3 is built from 12 residues. Trimming pared 4 bases from V and 9 bases from J, leaving 10 bases between. The CDR3 reads CASSSRGREQFF. As DNA, the CDR3 is TGTGCCAGCAGCTCCCGGGGCCGTGAGCAGTTCTTC.

The chain joins TRBV15 to TRBJ1-2; maybe TRBD1 (5 bases). The CDR3 covers 14 residues. Trimming pared 5 bases from V and 2 bases from J, leaving 12 bases between. Germline V gene data show CDR1 as LNHNV and CDR2 as YYDKDF (reference sequence). For the CDR3, the DNA is TGTGCCACCAGCCCTGGGGGGGAAAACTATGGCTACACCTTC. It codes for CATSPGGENYGYTF.

Details on this clonotype: An end of the junction differs from the germline gene, which may be a read error. The gene calls are TRBV6-1 and TRBJ1-5, with TRBD1 matching over 8 bases. The CDR3 consists of 17 residues. The germline gives CDR1 MNHNS, CDR2 SASEGT. The CDR3 sequence: CASSPRSRQGNNQPRHF. The CDR3 DNA reads TGTGCCAGCAGTCCCAGATCCAGACAGGGGAACAATCAGCCCCGGCATTTT.

As concerns this clonotype: One base away lies a much larger clone, so this may be a sequencing read error. This chain links TRBV29-1 with TRBJ1-2, with D unresolved. CDR1 SQVTM and CDR2 ANQGSEA come from the germline V gene. The CDR3 runs 15 residues. Trimming cost V 2 bases and J 1 base, with 14 bases left between them. Here the CDR3 DNA reads TGCAGCGTTGAATCGGGTAGTGGTCTTAACTATGGCTACACCTTC. Amino acids: CSVESGSGLNYGYTF. The complete variable domain, with remaining parts taken from reference TRBV29-1 and TRBJ1-2, reads SAVISQKPSRDICQRGTSLTIQCQVDSQVTMMFWYRQQPGQSLTLIATANQGSEATYESGFVIDKFPISRPNLTFSTLTVSNMSPEDSSIYLCSVESGSGLNYGYTFGSGTRLTVV.